A single sample is the source of the 3 T cell receptor beta chains below, sequenced in a study of cytomegalovirus exposure and HLA in healthy donors. Libraries were prepared by immunoSEQ multiplex PCR; TCRdb keeps only in-frame clonotypes and omits some of them. The sample yields about 360,000 clones, 86% seen once. The sample consisted of PBMCs. Receptors were obtained from a woman under 30 in good health and CMV-seronegative.

The chain joins TRBV6-1 to TRBJ1-2; D possibly corresponds to TRBD1 (6 bases). This CDR3 is built from 14 residues. Germline values: CDR1 MNHNS, CDR2 SASEGT. The V and J ends lost 0 bases and 4 bases respectively, with 9 bases between them. This chain's CDR3 is CASSEAGGPYGYTF. The CDR3 region has the DNA TGTGCCAGCAGTGAAGCCGGGGGGCCCTATGGCTACACCTTC.

The CDR3 sequence: CASRRAPQDTEAFF. CDR3 coding DNA: TGTGCCAGCAGACGTGCCCCTCAGGACACTGAAGCTTTCTTT. The chain combines TRBV6-1 with TRBJ1-1; D gene uncertain. The germline CDR1 and CDR2 sequences are MNHNS and SASEGT. V lost 6 bases and J lost 3, with 14 bases in between. The length of the CDR3 is 14 residues.

The chain is built from TRBV7-3 and TRBJ2-1; TRBD2 aligns across 15 bases. CDR1 is SGHTA, CDR2 FQGTGA, per germline. Trimming took 5 bases from V and 9 from J; bases not matched to a gene: 8. The CDR3 runs 16 residues. The CDR3 loop reads CASSLTGLAGGGEQFF. The CDR3 DNA reads TGTGCCAGCAGCCTCACCGGACTAGCGGGAGGGGGTGAGCAGTTCTTC.